This TCR beta chain derives from a study of shared clonotypes between healthy human individuals. With 0 bases clipped from V and 5 bases from J, the junction kept 8 bases outside the gene matches. In germline, CDR1 is SGHRS, CDR2 YFSETQ. The CDR3 loop spans 16 amino acids. The method was immunoSEQ multiplex PCR; TCRdb's version includes in-frame clones alone and lacks a portion of them. The sample consists of about 580,000 clones, nearly 98% of them appearing once. The naive CD8 fraction comprised CD45RO-negative cells positively selected for CCR7 and excluded terminally differentiated effector memory CD45RA+ cells.

The sequenced sample was naive CD8+ T cells sorted from blood. This receptor was taken from a man aged 30-40 years in good health. The V call is TRBV5-1, the J call TRBJ2-5; 9 bases fit TRBD1. The CDR3 here is CASSLAETGGRETQYF. In DNA form, the CDR3 reads TGCGCCAGCAGCTTGGCCGAGACAGGGGGTCGCGAGACCCAGTACTTC.